This T cell receptor (beta chain) was observed in a study of blood T cells in healthy people across ages. Findings and caveats of the study: The fall in TCR beta diversity per million T cells was roughly linear with age.

As for this clonotype: Antigen: not known.

A second PCR of roughly 7 to 11 cycles used a sample-barcoded 5' primer and a J-beta primer mix. TCRdb processed the 5' RACE reads anew with MiXCR; each CDR3 protein has one entry. The sample consists of about a million distinct CDR3 sequences, about 48% of them appearing once. Sequencing input: blood. This TCR came from a man aged 25-40 years in good health.

CDR3 DNA sequence: TGTGCCATCAGTGAGTCTGTGGGACCGGGGTACGAGCAGTTCTTC. Protein product: CAISESVGPGYEQFF. The V call is TRBV10-3, the J call TRBJ2-1; perhaps D is TRBD1 or TRBD2 (5 bases each). CDR1 ENHRY and CDR2 SYGVKD come from the germline V gene. The CDR3 runs 15 residues. V dropped 0 bases and J dropped 10 bases, with 16 bases sitting between them.